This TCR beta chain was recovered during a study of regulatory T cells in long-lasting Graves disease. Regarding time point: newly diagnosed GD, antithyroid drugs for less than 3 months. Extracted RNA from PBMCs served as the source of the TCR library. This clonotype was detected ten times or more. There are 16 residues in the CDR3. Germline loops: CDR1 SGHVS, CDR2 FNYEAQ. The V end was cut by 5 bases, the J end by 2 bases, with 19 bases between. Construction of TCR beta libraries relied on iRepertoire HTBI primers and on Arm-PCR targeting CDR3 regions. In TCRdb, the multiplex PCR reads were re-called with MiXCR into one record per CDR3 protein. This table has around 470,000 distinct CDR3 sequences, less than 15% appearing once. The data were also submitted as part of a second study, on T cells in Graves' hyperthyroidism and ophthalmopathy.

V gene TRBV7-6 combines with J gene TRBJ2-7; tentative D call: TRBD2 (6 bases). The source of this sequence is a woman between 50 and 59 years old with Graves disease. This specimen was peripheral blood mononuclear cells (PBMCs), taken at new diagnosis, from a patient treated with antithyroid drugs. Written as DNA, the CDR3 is TGTGCCAGCAGCATCGGGACTTCCAACCCGGCCTACGAGCAGTACTTC. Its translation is CASSIGTSNPAYEQYF.